This T cell receptor beta chain is drawn from a study of T cell clones after liver transplantation. About the study: Post-transplant blood was tracked for graft-donor-reactive T cell clones identified in a pre-transplant mixed lymphocyte reaction. Standard immunosuppression, with no induction, continued until 12-24 months after transplant. Patients counted as tolerant after at least one year off all immunosuppression, enzymes not exceeding twice normal.

Sorting of unstimulated PBMCs yielded separate CD3+CD4+ and CD3+CD8+ fractions. V was clipped by 0 bases and J by 5 bases; unmatched bases: 5. Germline CDR1 and CDR2: SGHNT and YYREEE (reference sequence). The CDR3 has 15 residues. Sequencing used immunoSEQ multiplex PCR; TCRdb keeps in-frame clones, though not all of them. The data contain 70,000 or so clones, almost 95% of them seen just once; the ten biggest clones take up over 0.75%. Sequencing was performed on CD4+ T cells from blood, taken nearly 26 months after liver transplant. The V gene is TRBV5-4, the J gene TRBJ2-3; 8 positions match TRBD2. This receptor was taken from a human patient who received a liver transplant. Some T cells may trace back to the graft donor. The CDR3 DNA follows: TGTGCCAGCAGCTTGGCGGGAGGGCTGGAAGATACGCAGTATTTT. It is translated as CASSLAGGLEDTQYF.